This is a list of T cell receptor beta chains from one sample in a study of technical replicates of blood from a few donors. Profiling relied on immunoSEQ multiplex PCR, and the TCRdb table lists in-frame clones only, not all of them. This sample has roughly 60,000 clones, with approximately 86% found just once. The sample consisted of PBMCs. Source of these receptors: a human donor in good health. Some clones in this sample may be carry-over from other donors' samples. Both conserved end residues are part of each CDR3. The D gene is left open where the match is weak. Rows give clone size only sometimes, using once, few, many, or a class for an expanded clone.

d_call	clone_size	j_call	v_call	cdr3_aa	cdr3_nt
TRBD1	.	TRBJ1-1	TRBV7-9	CASSPRGQGSLMNTEAFF	TGTGCCAGCAGCCCCCGGGGACAGGGGAGTCTCATGAACACTGAAGCTTTCTTT
TRBD2	.	TRBJ2-7	TRBV7-9	CASSTGTSFYEQYF	TGTGCCAGCAGTACCGGGACTAGCTTTTACGAGCAGTACTTC
.	.	TRBJ1-2	TRBV15	CATRDSGSYGYTF	TGTGCCACCAGGGACAGCGGCTCTTATGGCTACACCTTC
.	.	TRBJ2-1	TRBV19	CASSIERDRYPFF	TGTGCCAGTAGTATAGAGCGGGACCGATATCCGTTCTTC
.	.	TRBJ2-3	TRBV12-5	CASGISGRGPTDTQYF	TGTGCTAGTGGCATCAGCGGCAGGGGCCCCACAGATACGCAGTATTTT
TRBD1	once	TRBJ1-5	TRBV2	CASSDRTGAIFQPQHF	TGTGCCAGCAGTGATAGGACAGGGGCGATATTTCAGCCCCAGCATTTT
.	.	TRBJ1-1	TRBV6-1	CASSQQIRAGAFF	TGTGCCAGCAGTCAACAAATCAGGGCCGGAGCTTTCTTT
.	once	TRBJ1-3	TRBV14	CASSLRATAGNTIYF	TGTGCCAGCAGCCTCAGGGCGACAGCAGGAAACACCATATATTTT
TRBD1	.	TRBJ2-2	TRBV7-2	CASSPRPTGTGESGELFF	TGTGCCAGCAGCCCCCGCCCCACCGGGACAGGGGAAAGCGGGGAGCTGTTTTTT
TRBD1	.	TRBJ1-1	TRBV2	CAGQVWTEAFF	TGTGCCGGACAGGTTTGGACTGAAGCTTTCTTT
TRBD1	.	TRBJ1-4	TRBV10-3	CAISETPTGGFNEKLFF	TGTGCCATCAGTGAGACCCCAACAGGGGGCTTTAATGAAAAACTGTTTTTT
.	.	TRBJ1-1	TRBV5-8	CASSLEPGNEAFF	TGTGCCAGCAGCTTGGAGCCTGGTAATGAAGCTTTCTTT
.	.	TRBJ2-7	TRBV11-2	CASSSPPVYEQYF	TGTGCCAGCAGCTCCCCCCCCGTGTACGAGCAGTACTTC
.	.	TRBJ2-3	TRBV2	CASSRSVPDTQYF	TGTGCCAGCAGTCGATCAGTCCCAGATACGCAGTATTTT
.	few	TRBJ1-1	TRBV6-6	CASRDRWEAFF	TGTGCCAGCAGAGACAGATGGGAAGCTTTCTTT
.	.	TRBJ1-1	TRBV30	CAWSPGIQNTEAFF	TGTGCCTGGAGTCCCGGGATCCAGAACACTGAAGCTTTCTTT
.	.	TRBJ1-2	TRBV7-2	CASSPGHSDGYTF	TGTGCCAGCAGCCCGGGACACTCGGATGGCTACACCTTC
TRBD1	.	TRBJ1-2	TRBV4-3	CASSRDRANYGYTF	TGCGCCAGCAGCCGAGACAGGGCCAACTATGGCTACACCTTC